A selection of T cell receptor beta chains follows, all from one sample in a study of cytomegalovirus exposure and HLA in healthy donors. TCRdb keeps only in-frame clones here, not all; method: immunoSEQ multiplex PCR. The sample has around 120,000 clones, around three quarters seen once. Sample: PBMCs. The receptor set was obtained from a young man in good health and CMV-seropositive. Each CDR3 is given with its conserved first and last residue. D genes are given only for firm matches. Part of the rows lack a size; the others show once, few, many or a class for expanded clones.

clone size: few; D gene: -; CDR3 length: 17; V gene: TRBV28; J gene: TRBJ2-1; CDR3 DNA: TGTGCCAGCAGTTCTGGCCCAAAACAGGGAAGCTACAATGAGCAGTTCTTC; CDR3 protein: CASSSGPKQGSYNEQFF
clone size: once; D gene: -; CDR3 length: 16; V gene: TRBV6-1; J gene: TRBJ2-2; CDR3 DNA: TGTGCCAGCAGTGAATCCCTAGACGGTAACACCGGGGAGCTGTTTTTT; CDR3 protein: CASSESLDGNTGELFF
clone size: -; D gene: -; CDR3 length: 14; V gene: TRBV9; J gene: TRBJ2-7; CDR3 DNA: TGTGCCAGCAGCATAGGACAGAGCTCCTACGAGCAGTACTTC; CDR3 protein: CASSIGQSSYEQYF
clone size: once; D gene: TRBD2; CDR3 length: 17; V gene: TRBV15; J gene: TRBJ2-1; CDR3 DNA: TGTGCCACCAGCAGAGAGATGGGACTAGCGGGACGCAATGAGCAGTTCTTC; CDR3 protein: CATSREMGLAGRNEQFF
clone size: -; D gene: -; CDR3 length: 13; V gene: TRBV29-1; J gene: TRBJ1-2; CDR3 DNA: TGCAGCGTTGAGATAGGTTCAGGGAGGGGCTACACCTTC; CDR3 protein: CSVEIGSGRGYTF
clone size: -; D gene: TRBD2; CDR3 length: 16; V gene: TRBV9; J gene: TRBJ2-3; CDR3 DNA: TGTGCCAGCAGCGTATCCCTAGCGGGAGGCACAGATACGCAGTATTTT; CDR3 protein: CASSVSLAGGTDTQYF
clone size: -; D gene: -; CDR3 length: 14; V gene: TRBV28; J gene: TRBJ2-7; CDR3 DNA: TGTGCCAGCAGTCTCTCCAGGGGGGTCTACGAGCAGTACTTC; CDR3 protein: CASSLSRGVYEQYF
clone size: few; D gene: -; CDR3 length: 12; V gene: TRBV5-1; J gene: TRBJ2-7; CDR3 DNA: TGCGCCAGCAGCGTCAGCTCCTACGAGCAGTACTTC; CDR3 protein: CASSVSSYEQYF
clone size: -; D gene: -; CDR3 length: 14; V gene: TRBV5-1; J gene: TRBJ2-5; CDR3 DNA: TGCGCCAGCAGCTTGGTGCGGGCCGACGAGACCCAGTACTTC; CDR3 protein: CASSLVRADETQYF
clone size: -; D gene: TRBD2; CDR3 length: 15; V gene: TRBV5-5; J gene: TRBJ2-1; CDR3 DNA: TGTGCCAGCAGCCCGGGACTAGCGGGGTACAATGAGCAGTTCTTC; CDR3 protein: CASSPGLAGYNEQFF
clone size: -; D gene: -; CDR3 length: 14; V gene: TRBV5-6; J gene: TRBJ1-3; CDR3 DNA: TGTGCCAGCAGCTTAACAGACTCTGGAAACACCATATATTTT; CDR3 protein: CASSLTDSGNTIYF
clone size: -; D gene: TRBD2; CDR3 length: 15; V gene: TRBV5-5; J gene: TRBJ2-1; CDR3 DNA: TGTGCCAGCAGCTTCCGTTTAGCGGGGTTCAATGAGCAGTTCTTC; CDR3 protein: CASSFRLAGFNEQFF
clone size: -; D gene: -; CDR3 length: 14; V gene: TRBV27; J gene: TRBJ2-7; CDR3 DNA: TGTGCCAGCAGTTTGGGTATTACGGGGTACGAGCAGTACTTC; CDR3 protein: CASSLGITGYEQYF
clone size: -; D gene: -; CDR3 length: 13; V gene: TRBV4-3; J gene: TRBJ2-7; CDR3 DNA: TGCGCCAGCAGCCAAGATCGCAACAGTCCTCAGTACTTC; CDR3 protein: CASSQDRNSPQYF
clone size: -; D gene: -; CDR3 length: 15; V gene: TRBV7-9; J gene: TRBJ2-7; CDR3 DNA: TGTGCCAGCAGCCTGGTTGGGGGACTCGGACGCGAGCAGTACTTC; CDR3 protein: CASSLVGGLGREQYF
clone size: -; D gene: TRBD1; CDR3 length: 20; V gene: TRBV28; J gene: TRBJ1-1; CDR3 DNA: TGTGCCAGCAGTTTCCCAACGCCTTTCTTGACAGGGGCACCGAACACTGAAGCTTTCTTT; CDR3 protein: CASSFPTPFLTGAPNTEAFF
clone size: few; D gene: -; CDR3 length: 12; V gene: TRBV5-6; J gene: TRBJ1-1; CDR3 DNA: TGTGCCAGCAGCTTGTCGCGCACTGAAGCTTTCTTT; CDR3 protein: CASSLSRTEAFF
clone size: -; D gene: -; CDR3 length: 16; V gene: TRBV4-1; J gene: TRBJ2-5; CDR3 DNA: TGCGCCAGCAGCCAAGATCTTACTAGCCCGGGGGAGACCCAGTACTTC; CDR3 protein: CASSQDLTSPGETQYF
clone size: -; D gene: -; CDR3 length: 19; V gene: TRBV4-3; J gene: TRBJ1-4; CDR3 DNA: TGCGCCAGCAGCCGCCAAGTCTCAGGGTTCCGGGCGACTAATGAAAAACTGTTTTTT; CDR3 protein: CASSRQVSGFRATNEKLFF
clone size: -; D gene: TRBD2; CDR3 length: 15; V gene: TRBV5-1; J gene: TRBJ2-1; CDR3 DNA: TGCGCCAGCAGCTTTAGCGGGGGGGCGGGAAGTGAGCAGTTCTTC; CDR3 protein: CASSFSGGAGSEQFF
clone size: -; D gene: TRBD1; CDR3 length: 17; V gene: TRBV7-2; J gene: TRBJ2-5; CDR3 DNA: TGTGCCAGCAGCTTAGGACACCGGGACAGGGGAACGGAGACCCAGTACTTC; CDR3 protein: CASSLGHRDRGTETQYF
clone size: -; D gene: -; CDR3 length: 12; V gene: TRBV2; J gene: TRBJ2-3; CDR3 DNA: TGTGCCAGCACCGGTAGAACTAATACGCAGTATTTT; CDR3 protein: CASTGRTNTQYF
clone size: few; D gene: TRBD2; CDR3 length: 16; V gene: TRBV7-2; J gene: TRBJ2-3; CDR3 DNA: TGTGCCAGCAGCTTAGGGTTAGCGGGAGGAATAGATACGCAGTATTTT; CDR3 protein: CASSLGLAGGIDTQYF
clone size: -; D gene: TRBD1; CDR3 length: 14; V gene: TRBV7-7; J gene: TRBJ2-5; CDR3 DNA: TGTGCTAGCAGCCCGGGACAGGATGGAGAGACCCAGTACTTC; CDR3 protein: CASSPGQDGETQYF
clone size: -; D gene: TRBD2; CDR3 length: 16; V gene: TRBV5-4; J gene: TRBJ2-3; CDR3 DNA: TGTGCCAGCAGCTGGGGGGCGGGGGGTAGCACAGATACGCAGTATTTT; CDR3 protein: CASSWGAGGSTDTQYF
clone size: -; D gene: TRBD2; CDR3 length: 16; V gene: TRBV9; J gene: TRBJ2-7; CDR3 DNA: TGTGCCAGCAGCGTAGCTACGGCGGGAGGATATTACGAGCAGTACTTC; CDR3 protein: CASSVATAGGYYEQYF
clone size: -; D gene: -; CDR3 length: 15; V gene: TRBV4-3; J gene: TRBJ1-1; CDR3 DNA: TGCGCCAGCAGCCTAGGACAGAGTAAATCCACTGAAGCTTTCTTT; CDR3 protein: CASSLGQSKSTEAFF
clone size: -; D gene: TRBD2; CDR3 length: 15; V gene: TRBV2; J gene: TRBJ2-1; CDR3 DNA: TGTGCCAGCAGAACCGGACTAGCGGGGGGGTCCCGCCAGTTCTTC; CDR3 protein: CASRTGLAGGSRQFF
clone size: -; D gene: TRBD2; CDR3 length: 15; V gene: TRBV28; J gene: TRBJ2-3; CDR3 DNA: TGTGCCAGCAGAGATGTCTTGTTCGGGGGGGATACGCAGTATTTT; CDR3 protein: CASRDVLFGGDTQYF
clone size: -; D gene: -; CDR3 length: 13; V gene: TRBV7-6; J gene: TRBJ2-5; CDR3 DNA: TGTGCCAGCAGCCGTGAGGAGCAAGAGACCCAGTACTTC; CDR3 protein: CASSREEQETQYF
clone size: -; D gene: -; CDR3 length: 14; V gene: TRBV2; J gene: TRBJ2-5; CDR3 DNA: TGTGCCAGCAGTGAACGCCTCAGGGGAGAGACCCAGTACTTC; CDR3 protein: CASSERLRGETQYF
clone size: -; D gene: -; CDR3 length: 14; V gene: TRBV5-6; J gene: TRBJ2-5; CDR3 DNA: TGTGCCAGCAGCTGGGGGGGGCTGTCGGAGACCCAGTACTTC; CDR3 protein: CASSWGGLSETQYF